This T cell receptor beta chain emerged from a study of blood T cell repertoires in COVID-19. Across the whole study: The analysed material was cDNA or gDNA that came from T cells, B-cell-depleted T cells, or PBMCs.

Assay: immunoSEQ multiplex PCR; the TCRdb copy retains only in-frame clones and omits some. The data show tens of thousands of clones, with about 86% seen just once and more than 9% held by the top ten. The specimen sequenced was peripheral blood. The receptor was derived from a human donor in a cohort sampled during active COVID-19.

CDR3: CASSEHRAEAFF. CDR3 bases: TGTGCCAGCAGTGAACACAGGGCTGAAGCTTTCTTT. The chain employs TRBV6-1 and TRBJ1-1; tentative D call: TRBD1 (6 bases). Trimming took 2 bases from V and 6 from J, leaving 7 bases between them. Germline V lookup: CDR1 MNHNS, CDR2 SASEGT. The CDR3 has 12 amino acids.